This T cell receptor (beta chain) was sequenced during a study of T cell responses to AZD1222 COVID-19 vaccine. Study results and caveats: Two AZD1222 doses significantly raised spike-specific TCR breadth and depth over controls. At baseline, just six or seven AZD1222 recipients tested seropositive. Donors skewed white British and female; clonal diversity was possibly underestimated. Unmutated variant regions reportedly attract nearly half of all spike-specific TCRs.

This table comes from immunoSEQ multiplex PCR, and its TCRdb copy is limited to in-frame clones, with some not included. Of about 180,000 clones in the sample, around 89% were seen once. To note about this clone: What it binds is unknown.

Trimming shortened V by 4 bases and J by 4 bases, and 15 bases separated the two germline ends. The CDR3 runs to 14 residues. CDR1 and CDR2 from the germline V gene are SGHNT and YYREEE (reference sequence). The sequence was collected from an adult who received the AZD1222 COVID-19 vaccine. This chain links TRBV5-4 with TRBJ2-7; D is undetermined. The sample here was peripheral blood, taken 28 days after the second AZD1222 dose. Here the CDR3 DNA reads TGTGCCAGCAGCGCCGCCGGATTTTTTTACGAGCAGTACTTC. This translates into CASSAAGFFYEQYF.